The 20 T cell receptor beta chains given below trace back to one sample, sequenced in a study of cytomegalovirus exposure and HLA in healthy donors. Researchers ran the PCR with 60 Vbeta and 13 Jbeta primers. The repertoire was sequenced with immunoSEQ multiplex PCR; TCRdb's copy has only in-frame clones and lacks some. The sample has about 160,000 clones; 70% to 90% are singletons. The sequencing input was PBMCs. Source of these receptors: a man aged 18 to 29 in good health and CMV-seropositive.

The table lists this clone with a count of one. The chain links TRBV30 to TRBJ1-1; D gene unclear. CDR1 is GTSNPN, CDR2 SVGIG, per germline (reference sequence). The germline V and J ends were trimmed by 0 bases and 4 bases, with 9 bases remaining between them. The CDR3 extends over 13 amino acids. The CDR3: CAWSVIRFTEAFF. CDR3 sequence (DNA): TGTGCCTGGAGTGTAATCAGGTTCACTGAAGCTTTCTTT. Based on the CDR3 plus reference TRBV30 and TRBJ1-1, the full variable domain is SQTIHQWPATLVQPVGSPLSLECTVEGTSNPNLYWYRQAAGRGLQLLFYSVGIGQISSEVPQNLSASRPQDRQFILSSKKLLLSDSGFYLCAWSVIRFTEAFFGQGTRLTVV.

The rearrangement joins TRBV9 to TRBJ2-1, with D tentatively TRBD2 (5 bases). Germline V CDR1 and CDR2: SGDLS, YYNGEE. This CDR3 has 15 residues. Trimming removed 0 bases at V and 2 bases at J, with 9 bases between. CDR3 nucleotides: TGTGCCAGCAGCGTAGACGGGGAGACCTACAATGAGCAGTTCTTC. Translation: CASSVDGETYNEQFF.

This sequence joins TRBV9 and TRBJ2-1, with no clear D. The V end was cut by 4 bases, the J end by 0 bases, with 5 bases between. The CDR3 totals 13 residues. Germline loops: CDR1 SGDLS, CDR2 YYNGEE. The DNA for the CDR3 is TGTGCCAGCAGCCCGAGCTCCTACAATGAGCAGTTCTTC. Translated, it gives CASSPSSYNEQFF.

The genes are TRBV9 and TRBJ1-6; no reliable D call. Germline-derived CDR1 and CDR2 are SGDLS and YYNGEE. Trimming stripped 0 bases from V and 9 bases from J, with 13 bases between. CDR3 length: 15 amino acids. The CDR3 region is CASSVVGEIGSPLHF. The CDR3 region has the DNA TGTGCCAGCAGCGTAGTCGGGGAAATTGGTTCACCCCTCCACTTT.

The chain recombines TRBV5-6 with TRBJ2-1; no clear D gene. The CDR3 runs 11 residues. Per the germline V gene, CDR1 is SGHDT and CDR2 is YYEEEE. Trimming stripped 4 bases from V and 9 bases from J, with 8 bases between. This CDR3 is CASSLGTEQFF. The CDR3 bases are TGTGCCAGCAGCCTCGGTACTGAGCAGTTCTTC.

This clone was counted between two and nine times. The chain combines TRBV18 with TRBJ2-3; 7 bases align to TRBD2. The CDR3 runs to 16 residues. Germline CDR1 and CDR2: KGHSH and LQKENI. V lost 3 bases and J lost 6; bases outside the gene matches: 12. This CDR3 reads CASSPLVGGELDTQYF. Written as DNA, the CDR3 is TGTGCCAGCTCACCTCTCGTGGGGGGGGAGTTGGATACGCAGTATTTT.

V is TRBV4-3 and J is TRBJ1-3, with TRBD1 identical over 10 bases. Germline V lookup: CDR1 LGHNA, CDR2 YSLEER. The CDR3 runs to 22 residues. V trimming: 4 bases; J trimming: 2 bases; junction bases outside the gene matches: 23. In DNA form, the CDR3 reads TGCGCCAGCAGCCCTCGGGGACATAACATTGTGGGGACAGGGGCTCCTGGAAACACCATATATTTT. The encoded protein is CASSPRGHNIVGTGAPGNTIYF.

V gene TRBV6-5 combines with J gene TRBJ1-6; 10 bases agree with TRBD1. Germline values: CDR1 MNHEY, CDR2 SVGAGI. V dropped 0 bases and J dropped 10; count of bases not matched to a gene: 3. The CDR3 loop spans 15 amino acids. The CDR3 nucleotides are TGTGCCAGCAGTTACTCCGGGACAGGGGAATCACCCCTCCACTTT. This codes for CASSYSGTGESPLHF.

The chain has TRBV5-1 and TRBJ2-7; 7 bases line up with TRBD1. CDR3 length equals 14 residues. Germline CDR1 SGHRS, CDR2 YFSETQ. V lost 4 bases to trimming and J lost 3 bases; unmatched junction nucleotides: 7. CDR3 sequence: CASSSRQGVYEQYF. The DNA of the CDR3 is TGCGCCAGCAGCAGCAGACAGGGAGTCTACGAGCAGTACTTC.

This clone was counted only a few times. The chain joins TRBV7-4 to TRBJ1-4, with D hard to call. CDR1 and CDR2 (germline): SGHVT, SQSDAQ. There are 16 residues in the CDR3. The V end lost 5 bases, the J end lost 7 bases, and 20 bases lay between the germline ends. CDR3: CASSVSRGREGEKLFF. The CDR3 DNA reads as TGTGCCAGCAGCGTAAGTCGAGGAAGGGAGGGTGAAAAACTGTTTTTT. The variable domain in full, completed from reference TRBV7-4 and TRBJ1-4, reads GAGVSQSPRYKVAKRGRDVALRCDSISGHVTLYWYRQTLGQGSEVLTYSQSDAQRDKSGRPSGRFSAERPERSVSTLKIQRTEQGDSAVYLCASSVSRGREGEKLFFGSGTQLSVL.

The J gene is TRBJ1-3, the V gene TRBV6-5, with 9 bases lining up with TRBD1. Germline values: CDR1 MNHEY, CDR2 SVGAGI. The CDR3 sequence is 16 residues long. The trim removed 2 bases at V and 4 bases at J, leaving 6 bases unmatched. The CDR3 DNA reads TGTGCCAGCAGTTACGGGACAGGGTGGTCAGGAAACACCATATATTTT. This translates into CASSYGTGWSGNTIYF.

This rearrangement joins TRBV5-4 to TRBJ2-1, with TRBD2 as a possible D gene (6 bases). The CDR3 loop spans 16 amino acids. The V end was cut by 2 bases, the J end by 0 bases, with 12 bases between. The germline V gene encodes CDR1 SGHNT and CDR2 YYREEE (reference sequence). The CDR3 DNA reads TGTGCCAGCAGCTTTTACGGGGGAAGCTCCTACAATGAGCAGTTCTTC. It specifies CASSFYGGSSYNEQFF.

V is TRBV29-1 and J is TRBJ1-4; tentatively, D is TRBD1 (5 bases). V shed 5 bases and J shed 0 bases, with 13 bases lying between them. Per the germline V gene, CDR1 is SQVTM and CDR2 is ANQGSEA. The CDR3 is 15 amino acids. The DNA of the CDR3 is TGCAGCGTTCGAAGCCAGGGAACAACTAATGAAAAACTGTTTTTT. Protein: CSVRSQGTTNEKLFF.

The CDR3 DNA follows: TGTGCCAGCAGCGTAAGCGGGGGGTTCTCCTACGAGCAGTACTTC. Its protein is CASSVSGGFSYEQYF. The genes are TRBV9 and TRBJ2-7, with 9 positions matching TRBD2. Germline V gene lookup returns CDR1 SGDLS and CDR2 YYNGEE. This CDR3 comprises 15 residues. With V trimmed by 1 base and J by 0 bases, 2 bases remained unmatched. The complete variable domain, with remaining parts taken from reference TRBV9 and TRBJ2-7, reads DSGVTQTPKHLITATGQRVTLRCSPRSGDLSVYWYQQSLDQGLQFLIQYYNGEERAKGNILERFSAQQFPDLHSELNLSSLELGDSALYFCASSVSGGFSYEQYFGPGTRLTVT.

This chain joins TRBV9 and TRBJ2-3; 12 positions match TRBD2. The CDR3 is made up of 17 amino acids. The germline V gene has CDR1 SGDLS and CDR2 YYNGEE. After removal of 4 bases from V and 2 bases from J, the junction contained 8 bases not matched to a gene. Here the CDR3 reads CASSPGLAGPNTDTQYF. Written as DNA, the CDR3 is TGTGCCAGCAGCCCAGGACTAGCGGGGCCAAACACAGATACGCAGTATTTT.

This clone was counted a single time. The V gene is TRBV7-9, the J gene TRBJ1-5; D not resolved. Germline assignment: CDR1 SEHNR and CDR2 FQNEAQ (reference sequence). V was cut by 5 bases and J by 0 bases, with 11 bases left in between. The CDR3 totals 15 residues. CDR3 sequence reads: CASSPRGGSNQPQHF. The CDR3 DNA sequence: TGTGCCAGCAGCCCACGAGGAGGTAGCAATCAGCCCCAGCATTTT.

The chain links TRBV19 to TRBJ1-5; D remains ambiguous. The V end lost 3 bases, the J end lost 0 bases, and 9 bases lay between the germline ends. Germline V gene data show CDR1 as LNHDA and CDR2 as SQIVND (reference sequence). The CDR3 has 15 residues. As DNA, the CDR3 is TGTGCCAGTAGTATCCAGCTAGATAGCAATCAGCCCCAGCATTTT. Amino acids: CASSIQLDSNQPQHF.

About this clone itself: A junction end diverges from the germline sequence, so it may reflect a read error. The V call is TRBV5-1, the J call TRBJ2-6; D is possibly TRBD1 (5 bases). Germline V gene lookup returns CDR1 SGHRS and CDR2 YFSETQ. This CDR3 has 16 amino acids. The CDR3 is CASSLVGTSGANGLTF. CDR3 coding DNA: TGCGCCAGCAGCTTGGTAGGAACCTCTGGGGCCAACGGCCTGACTTTC.

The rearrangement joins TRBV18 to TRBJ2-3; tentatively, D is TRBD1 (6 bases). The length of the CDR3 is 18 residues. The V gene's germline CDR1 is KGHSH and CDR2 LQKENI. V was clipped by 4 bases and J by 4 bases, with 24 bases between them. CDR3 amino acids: CASSHIKPGQQGADTQYF. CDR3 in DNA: TGTGCCAGCTCACACATAAAGCCGGGACAACAAGGCGCAGATACGCAGTATTTT.

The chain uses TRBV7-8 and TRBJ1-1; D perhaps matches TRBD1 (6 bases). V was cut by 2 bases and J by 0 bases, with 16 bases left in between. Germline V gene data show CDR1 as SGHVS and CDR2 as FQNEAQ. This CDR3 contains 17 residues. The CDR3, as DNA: TGTGCCAGCAGCTTATCGGGTGGGGGCAGGGTGAACACTGAAGCTTTCTTT. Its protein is CASSLSGGGRVNTEAFF. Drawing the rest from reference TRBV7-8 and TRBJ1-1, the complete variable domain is GAGVSQSPRYKVAKRGQDVALRCDPISGHVSLFWYQQALGQGPEFLTYFQNEAQLDKSGLPSDRFFAERPEGSVSTLKIQRTQQEDSAVYLCASSLSGGGRVNTEAFFGQGTRLTVV.